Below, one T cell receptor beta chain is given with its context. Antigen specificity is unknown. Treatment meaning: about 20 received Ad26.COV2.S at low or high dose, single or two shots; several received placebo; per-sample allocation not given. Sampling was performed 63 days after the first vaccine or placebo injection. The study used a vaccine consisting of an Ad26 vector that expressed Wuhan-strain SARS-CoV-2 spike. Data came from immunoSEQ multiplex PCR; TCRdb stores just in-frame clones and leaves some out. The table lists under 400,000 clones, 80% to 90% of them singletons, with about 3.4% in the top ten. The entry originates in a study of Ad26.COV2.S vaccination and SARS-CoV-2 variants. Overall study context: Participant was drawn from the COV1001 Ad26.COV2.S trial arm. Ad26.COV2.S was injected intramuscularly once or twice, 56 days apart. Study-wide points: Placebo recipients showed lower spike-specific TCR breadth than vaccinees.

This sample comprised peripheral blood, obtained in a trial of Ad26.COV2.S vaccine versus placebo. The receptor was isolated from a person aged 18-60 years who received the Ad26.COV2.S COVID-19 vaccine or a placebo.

This chain's CDR3 is CASSRGVNTEAFF. CDR3 in DNA: TGTGCCAGCAGTAGAGGGGTGAACACTGAAGCTTTCTTT. The chain uses TRBV12-3 or TRBV12-4 and TRBJ1-1; tentative D call: TRBD1 (5 bases). With 5 bases removed from V and 0 bases from J, the gap between germline ends came to 7 bases. The CDR3 runs 13 residues.